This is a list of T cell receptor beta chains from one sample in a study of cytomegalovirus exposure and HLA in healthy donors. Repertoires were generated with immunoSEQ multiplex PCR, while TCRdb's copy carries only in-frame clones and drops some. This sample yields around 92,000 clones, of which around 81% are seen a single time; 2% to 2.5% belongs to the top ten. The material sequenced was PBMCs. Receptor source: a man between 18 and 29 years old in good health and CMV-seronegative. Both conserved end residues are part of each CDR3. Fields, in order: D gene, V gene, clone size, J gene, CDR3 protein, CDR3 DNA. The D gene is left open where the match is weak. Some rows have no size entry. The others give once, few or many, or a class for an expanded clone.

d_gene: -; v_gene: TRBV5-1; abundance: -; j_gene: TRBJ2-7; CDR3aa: CASSLPSDEQYF; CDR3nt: TGCGCCAGCAGCCTCCCTAGCGACGAGCAGTACTTC
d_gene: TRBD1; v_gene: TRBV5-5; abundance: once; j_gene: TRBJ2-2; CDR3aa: CASRRDRVYGELFF; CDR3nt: TGTGCCAGTCGCCGGGACAGGGTCTACGGGGAGCTGTTTTTT
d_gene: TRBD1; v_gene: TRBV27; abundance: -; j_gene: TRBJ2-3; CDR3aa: CASSPYRGTDTQYF; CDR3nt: TGTGCCAGCAGCCCCTACAGGGGTACAGATACGCAGTATTTT
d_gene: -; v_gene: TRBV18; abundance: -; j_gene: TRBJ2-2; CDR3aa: CASSPAVSSGELFF; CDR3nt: TGTGCCAGCTCACCAGCAGTATCCTCCGGGGAGCTGTTTTTT
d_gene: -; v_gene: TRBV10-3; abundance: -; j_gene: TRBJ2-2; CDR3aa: CAISESRRGDTGELFF; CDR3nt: TGTGCCATCAGTGAGTCGCGCAGGGGGGACACCGGGGAGCTGTTTTTT
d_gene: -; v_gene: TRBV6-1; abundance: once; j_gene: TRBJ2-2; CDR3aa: CAWGGRNTGELFF; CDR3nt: TGTGCCTGGGGGGGCAGAAACACCGGGGAGCTGTTTTTT
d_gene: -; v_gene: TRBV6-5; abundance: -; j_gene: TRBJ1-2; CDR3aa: CASSYSARINYGYTF; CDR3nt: TGTGCCAGCAGTTACTCGGCGCGGATAAACTATGGCTACACCTTC
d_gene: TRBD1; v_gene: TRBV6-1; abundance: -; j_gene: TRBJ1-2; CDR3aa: CASSELGQGYGYTF; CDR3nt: TGTGCCAGCAGTGAACTGGGACAGGGCTATGGCTACACCTTC
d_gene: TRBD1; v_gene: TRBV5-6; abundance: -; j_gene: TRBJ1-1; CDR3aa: CASSSTGSTEAFF; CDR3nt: TGTGCCAGCAGCTCGACAGGGAGCACTGAAGCTTTCTTT
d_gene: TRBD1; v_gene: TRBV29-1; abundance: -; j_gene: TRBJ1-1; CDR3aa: CSVNRGGTEAFF; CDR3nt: TGCAGCGTAAACAGGGGGGGCACTGAAGCTTTCTTT
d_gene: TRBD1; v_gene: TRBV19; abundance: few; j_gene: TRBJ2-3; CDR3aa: CASQTGRGTQYF; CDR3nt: TGTGCCAGCCAGACAGGGCGAGGTACGCAGTATTTT
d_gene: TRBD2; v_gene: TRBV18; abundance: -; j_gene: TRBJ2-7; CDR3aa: CASSLTSGTIYEQYF; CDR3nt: TGTGCCAGCTCCTTGACTAGCGGAACTATATACGAGCAGTACTTC
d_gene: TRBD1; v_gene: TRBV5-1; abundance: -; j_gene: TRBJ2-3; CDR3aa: CASSTTGGTDTQYF; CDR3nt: TGCGCCAGCAGCACGACAGGGGGCACAGATACGCAGTATTTT
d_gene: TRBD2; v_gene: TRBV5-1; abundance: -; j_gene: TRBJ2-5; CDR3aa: CASSLALAGDYQETQYF; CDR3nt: TGCGCCAGCAGCTTGGCCCTAGCGGGGGACTACCAAGAGACCCAGTACTTC